This record covers a single T cell receptor beta chain. A multiplex PCR was run with 60 Vbeta primers and 13 Jbeta primers. Assay used: immunoSEQ multiplex PCR; TCRdb lists only in-frame clones, some missing. Its table records about 70,000 clones. This sample is drawn from a study of cytomegalovirus exposure and HLA in healthy donors. Material: PBMCs. The source of this sequence is a female donor in good health and CMV-seropositive.

CDR3 DNA: TGCGCCAGCAGCCAAGTCTTAGGCGGGAGTAATTCACCCCTCCACTTT. This translates into CASSQVLGGSNSPLHF. The chain combines TRBV4-1 with TRBJ1-6; D ambiguous. CDR3 length: 16 amino acids. Germline V lookup: CDR1 MGHRA, CDR2 YSYEKL. V gave up 1 base and J gave up 6 bases, with 13 bases separating them.